The 19 T cell receptor beta chains in this list originate from one sample, sequenced in a study of CD4 T cells in relation to SARS-CoV-2 and coronaviruses. Repertoires were generated with immunoSEQ multiplex PCR, while TCRdb's copy carries only in-frame clones and drops some. The data hold 58,000 or so clones, with about 91% observed a single time. The source material was naive CD4+ T cells from PBMCs. Subset defined: naive CD4+ T cells isolated by negative enrichment. These receptors came from an adult with COVID-19.

The V call is TRBV28, the J call TRBJ2-1; D ambiguous. The germline V and J ends were trimmed by 5 bases and 2 bases, with 4 bases remaining between them. Germline CDR1 is MDHEN and CDR2 is SYDVKM. There are 12 residues in the CDR3. The CDR3 region is CASSIPYNEQFF. DNA of the CDR3: TGTGCCAGCAGTATCCCCTACAATGAGCAGTTCTTC. Full variable domain (missing parts from reference TRBV28 and TRBJ2-1): DVKVTQSSRYLVKRTGEKVFLECVQDMDHENMFWYRQDPGLGLRLIYFSYDVKMKEKGDIPEGYSVSREKKERFSLILESASTNQTSMYLCASSIPYNEQFFGPGTRLTVL.

The rearrangement links TRBV13 to TRBJ1-5; no reliable D call. The CDR3 is made up of 14 amino acids. Trimming stripped 4 bases from V and 3 bases from J, with 10 bases between. The V gene's germline CDR1 is PRHDT and CDR2 FYEKMQ (reference sequence). DNA of the CDR3: TGTGCCAGCAGCTACGGCCTTTACAATCAGCCCCAGCATTTT. Translated, it gives CASSYGLYNQPQHF. Looking up the rest from reference TRBV13 and TRBJ1-5 gives the full variable domain: AAGVIQSPRHLIKEKRETATLKCYPIPRHDTVYWYQQGPGQDPQFLISFYEKMQSDKGSIPDRFSAQQFSDYHSELNMSSLELGDSALYFCASSYGLYNQPQHFGDGTRLSIL.

The genes are TRBV13 and TRBJ2-7, with TRBD2 matching 12 bases. The V segment lost 5 bases and the J segment 9 bases; nucleotides outside the gene matches: 11. The CDR3 runs to 15 residues. CDR1 and CDR2 from the germline V gene are PRHDT and FYEKMQ (reference sequence). CDR3 coding DNA: TGTGCCAGCAGCCTCCGACTAGCGGGAGATCGGGGGCAGTACTTC. The encoded protein is CASSLRLAGDRGQYF.

The rearrangement links TRBV5-6 to TRBJ2-7; TRBD1 matches at 8 bases. Trimming cost V 6 bases and J 2 bases; bases outside gene matches: 13. The CDR3 is made up of 16 amino acids. Germline V CDR1 and CDR2: SGHDT, YYEEEE. Here the CDR3 DNA reads TGTGCCAGCACCTCCCAGGGACAGGTCCGGACCTACGAGCAGTACTTC. This codes for CASTSQGQVRTYEQYF.

This clone has more than one count but fewer than ten. The CDR3 coding sequence is TGTGCCAGCAGCTTCATCCCTAGCGGGAGGAAGTCCGGGGAGCTGTTTTTT. Protein sequence: CASSFIPSGRKSGELFF. This chain uses TRBV13 with TRBJ2-2; 11 bases line up with TRBD2. The CDR3 runs to 17 residues. Trimming took 3 bases from V and 6 from J; bases not matched to a gene: 9. Germline CDR1 reads PRHDT; CDR2 reads FYEKMQ (reference sequence).

This clone was observed a handful of times. V is TRBV30 and J is TRBJ1-5, with D possibly matching TRBD1 (5 bases). The CDR3 runs to 15 residues. The V gene's germline CDR1 is GTSNPN and CDR2 SVGIG (reference sequence). V gave up 4 bases and J gave up 5 bases, with 18 bases separating them. The CDR3 DNA sequence: TGTGCCTGGACGGAGGGGCAGTTTGGCGATCAGCCCCAGCATTTT. It specifies CAWTEGQFGDQPQHF.

This chain links TRBV19 with TRBJ2-7; 10 bases map to TRBD2. Unmatched junction bases numbered 11, after V lost 4 bases and J lost 2 bases. The CDR3 has 17 amino acids. Germline CDR1 reads LNHDA; CDR2 reads SQIVND (reference sequence). The CDR3 nucleotides are TGTGCCAGTAGTACCTCAGGACTAGCGGATATAACCTACGAGCAGTACTTC. Protein sequence: CASSTSGLADITYEQYF. The complete variable domain, with remaining parts taken from reference TRBV19 and TRBJ2-7, reads DGGITQSPKYLFRKEGQNVTLSCEQNLNHDAMYWYRQDPGQGLRLIYYSQIVNDFQKGDIAEGYSVSREKKESFPLTVTSAQKNPTAFYLCASSTSGLADITYEQYFGPGTRLTVT.

CDR3 DNA: TGCAGCGCCGAGTATGAAAAACTGTTTTTT. Translated: CSAEYEKLFF. V usage is TRBV20-1 and J usage is TRBJ1-4; D ambiguous. This CDR3 is built from 10 residues. CDR1 is DFQATT, CDR2 SNEGSKA, per germline (reference sequence).

CDR3 loop: CASSERGPRGLVSYNSPLHF. The CDR3 DNA reads as TGTGCCAGCAGCGAAAGGGGTCCCAGGGGGCTTGTCTCCTATAATTCACCCCTCCACTTT. The chain uses TRBV21-1 and TRBJ1-6; the listed D gene, TRBD1, was not tested against the DNA. TRBV21-1 is flagged as a pseudogene. CDR3 length equals 20 residues.

The V call is TRBV6-2 or TRBV6-3, the J call TRBJ2-3, with TRBD2 identical over 12 bases. Germline-derived CDR1 and CDR2 are MNHEY and SVGEGT. The length of the CDR3 is 19 residues. V shed 0 bases and J 1 base; nucleotides not matched to a gene: 8. The CDR3 nucleotides are TGTGCCAGCAGTTACTCGAGGCTAGCGGGAGGGGCCCGCACAGATACGCAGTATTTT. This translates into CASSYSRLAGGARTDTQYF.

The gene calls are TRBV5-1 and TRBJ2-5; D is perhaps TRBD2 (6 bases). Germline CDR1 is SGHRS and CDR2 is YFSETQ. V was trimmed by 1 base and J by 1 base, leaving 11 bases between them. The CDR3 length is 15 residues. The CDR3 spells CASSLFSGLQETQYF. The CDR3 DNA reads TGCGCCAGCAGCTTGTTTTCGGGACTCCAAGAGACCCAGTACTTC. Looking up the rest from reference TRBV5-1 and TRBJ2-5 gives the full variable domain: KAGVTQTPRYLIKTRGQQVTLSCSPISGHRSVSWYQQTPGQGLQFLFEYFSETQRNKGNFPGRFSGRQFSNSRSEMNVSTLELGDSALYLCASSLFSGLQETQYFGPGTRLLVL.

In this sample, this clone turned up once. The chain recombines TRBV30 with TRBJ1-4; possible D gene TRBD1, 5 bases. The CDR3 has 11 amino acids. The V gene's germline CDR1 is GTSNPN and CDR2 SVGIG (reference sequence). In nucleotides, the CDR3 is TGTGCTTGGGGCGAAAATGAAAAACTGTTTTTT. It specifies CAWGENEKLFF. Using reference TRBV30 and TRBJ1-4 for the parts outside the CDR3, the full variable domain is SQTIHQWPATLVQPVGSPLSLECTVEGTSNPNLYWYRQAAGRGLQLLFYSVGIGQISSEVPQNLSASRPQDRQFILSSKKLLLSDSGFYLCAWGENEKLFFGSGTQLSVL.

V and J are TRBV24-1 and TRBJ2-1; tentatively, D is TRBD1 (5 bases). In germline, CDR1 is KGHDR, CDR2 SFDVKD. Trimming removed 3 bases at V and 3 bases at J, with 14 bases between. This CDR3 has 16 residues. CDR3 protein: CATSDETVVDYNEQFF. The CDR3 bases are TGTGCCACCAGTGATGAGACAGTGGTGGACTACAATGAGCAGTTCTTC.

The V call is TRBV21-1, the J call TRBJ1-1; the tabulated D call, TRBD1, remains unverified against the DNA. TRBV21-1 is a pseudogene locus. The CDR3 totals 11 residues. The CDR3 bases are TGTGCCAGCAGTTCCGGGACAGAAGCTTTCTTT. This sequence encodes CASSSGTEAFF.

This clone was detected a few times. The chain has TRBV7-9 and TRBJ1-2; D not certain. Trimming cost V 3 bases and J 8 bases, with 13 bases left between them. Per germline, CDR1 SEHNR and CDR2 FQNEAQ (reference sequence). CDR3 length: 13 residues. In DNA form, the CDR3 reads TGTGCCAGCAGCTTGCCAGGTGGGCGAGGCTACACCTTC. It encodes CASSLPGGRGYTF.

V is TRBV3-1 (or the pseudogene TRBV3-2) and J is TRBJ2-1, with TRBD2 matching over 9 bases. CDR1 is LGHDT, CDR2 YNNKEL, per germline (reference sequence). V lost 1 base to trimming and J lost 7 bases; unmatched junction nucleotides: 8. This CDR3 contains 16 residues. The CDR3 here is CASSQAHSGSWNEQFF. CDR3 DNA: TGTGCCAGCAGCCAAGCGCATAGCGGGAGTTGGAATGAGCAGTTCTTC.

V usage is TRBV4-2 and J usage is TRBJ2-3; a weak D match, TRBD2 (6 bases). Germline CDR1 LGHNA, CDR2 YNFKEQ. The CDR3 totals 16 residues. The V and J ends lost 0 bases and 3 bases respectively, with 13 bases between them. CDR3 amino acids: CASSQDREVRTDTQYF. CDR3 DNA sequence: TGTGCCAGCAGCCAAGACAGGGAGGTTAGGACAGATACGCAGTATTTT.

J is TRBJ2-1 and V is TRBV7-9; D is unresolved. This CDR3 has 13 amino acids. Germline CDR1 reads SEHNR; CDR2 reads FQNEAQ (reference sequence). V was clipped by 6 bases and J by 5 bases, with 11 bases between them. The CDR3 DNA is TGTGCCAGCAGACCAGACGGAGACAATGAGCAGTTCTTC. Translated, it gives CASRPDGDNEQFF.

V usage is TRBV18 and J usage is TRBJ2-7, with 7 bases that match TRBD1. The V gene end was trimmed by 0 bases and the J gene end by 4 bases; junction bases not matched to a gene: 6. Looked up from germline, CDR1 is KGHSH and CDR2 is LQKENI. The CDR3 length is 15 residues. CDR3 sequence reads: CASSPPGGYPYEQYF. The DNA for the CDR3 is TGTGCCAGCTCACCACCAGGGGGCTACCCTTACGAGCAGTACTTC.